The text below deals with one T cell receptor (beta chain). Its specificity is not known. The data derive from a study of CD8+CD57+ T cells in acquired aplastic anemia. General study findings and limits: Patients and controls turned out to have approximately 29 CD8+ CDR3 sequences in common.

All patients picked for sequencing had shown, by flow cytometry, an expansion of CD8+CD57+ cells. Using genomic DNA as the template, TCR beta VDJ and CDR3 profiling was carried out. TCRdb itself ran the reads through MiXCR, one entry per CDR3 protein. The table records hundreds of thousands of distinct CDR3 sequences, roughly 34% of them present only once. This CDR3 contains 15 residues. Germline V CDR1 and CDR2: SGDLS, YYNGEE. Deletions cut 0 bases from V and 4 bases from J, with 11 bases between. The genes are TRBV9 and TRBJ2-1; D ambiguous. This clonotype was obtained from a human donor with aplastic anemia. Sequenced: sorted CD4+, CD8+, or CD8+CD57+ T cells (not recorded which) from PBMCs. CDR3 sequence: CASSVAGNEYNEQFF. Written as DNA, the CDR3 is TGTGCCAGCAGCGTAGCGGGTAATGAATACAATGAGCAGTTCTTC. The variable domain in full, with the rest retrieved from reference TRBV9 and TRBJ2-1, is DSGVTQTPKHLITATGQRVTLRCSPRSGDLSVYWYQQSLDQGLQFLIQYYNGEERAKGNILERFSAQQFPDLHSELNLSSLELGDSALYFCASSVAGNEYNEQFFGPGTRLTVL.